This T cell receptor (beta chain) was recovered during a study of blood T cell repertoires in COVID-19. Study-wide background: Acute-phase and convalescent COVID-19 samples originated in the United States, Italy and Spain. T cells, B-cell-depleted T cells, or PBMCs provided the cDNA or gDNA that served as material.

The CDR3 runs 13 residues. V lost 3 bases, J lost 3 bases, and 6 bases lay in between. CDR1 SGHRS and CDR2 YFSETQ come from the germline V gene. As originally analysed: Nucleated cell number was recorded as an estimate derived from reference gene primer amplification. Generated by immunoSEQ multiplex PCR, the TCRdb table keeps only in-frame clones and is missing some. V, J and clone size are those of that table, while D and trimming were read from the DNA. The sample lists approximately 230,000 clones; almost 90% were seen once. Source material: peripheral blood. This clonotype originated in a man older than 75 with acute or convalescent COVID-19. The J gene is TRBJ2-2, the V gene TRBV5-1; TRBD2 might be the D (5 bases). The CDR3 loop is CASSSDYTGELFF. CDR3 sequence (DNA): TGCGCCAGCAGCTCGGACTACACCGGGGAGCTGTTTTTT.